A single sample gave rise to the 28 T cell receptor beta chains below, sequenced in a study of response to subunit inactivated influenza vaccine. TCRdb re-called the RT-PCR reads through MiXCR, storing one row per CDR3 protein. The repertoire holds 450,000 to 700,000 distinct CDR3 sequences, with 11% to 15% as singletons. Source: PBMCs from blood, taken 11 to 12 days after vaccination. These receptor sequences come from a man aged 50-59 years who received an inactivated influenza vaccine.

This chain links TRBV6-5 with TRBJ2-5; D unresolved. This CDR3 has 11 residues. Deletions cut 6 bases from V and 5 bases from J, with 7 bases between. CDR1 is MNHEY, CDR2 SVGAGI, per germline. The CDR3 region has the DNA TGTGCCAGCAGAGGTATCGAGACCCAGTACTTC. Translating gives CASRGIETQYF.

The chain links TRBV20-1 to TRBJ1-3; D perhaps matches TRBD1 (5 bases). The CDR3 spans 13 residues. Germline-derived CDR1 and CDR2 are DFQATT and SNEGSKA (reference sequence). V lost 6 bases, J lost 7 bases, and 16 bases lay in between. In nucleotides, the CDR3 is TGCAGTGCCGCGGACGGCCGGGGGAACACCATATATTTT. Translated, it gives CSAADGRGNTIYF.

This clonotype occurred a few times. The rearrangement joins TRBV6-2 or TRBV6-3 to TRBJ1-2, with 8 bases aligning to TRBD1. J was trimmed by 4 bases and V by 5 bases; bases with no gene match: 6. Germline CDR1 reads MNHEY; CDR2 reads SVGEGT. CDR3 length: 14 amino acids. CDR3 in amino acids: CASSHWDRTYGYTF. CDR3 DNA sequence: TGTGCCAGCAGTCACTGGGACAGGACCTATGGCTACACCTTC.

The chain joins TRBV30 to TRBJ1-5; D gene uncertain. This CDR3 region has 13 residues. Germline assignment: CDR1 GTSNPN and CDR2 SVGIG (reference sequence). Trimming removed 1 base from V and 4 bases from J, with 8 bases in between. CDR3 region: CAWSGQGNQPQHF. In DNA form, the CDR3 reads TGTGCCTGGAGTGGACAAGGGAATCAGCCCCAGCATTTT.

The chain couples TRBV20-1 to TRBJ2-5; D is ambiguous. The germline V gene has CDR1 DFQATT and CDR2 SNEGSKA (reference sequence). Trimming cost V 3 bases and J 4 bases, with 12 bases left between them. This CDR3 region has 13 residues. This CDR3 is CSASSWVPETQYF. Written as DNA, the CDR3 is TGCAGTGCTAGTAGTTGGGTCCCAGAGACCCAGTACTTC.

This rearrangement joins TRBV6-1 to TRBJ1-3; D might be TRBD1 (5 bases). V was trimmed by 2 bases and J by 3 bases, leaving 14 bases between them. Germline V gene lookup returns CDR1 MNHNS and CDR2 SASEGT. This CDR3 is 16 amino acids long. CDR3 nucleotide sequence: TGTGCCAGCAGTGAACGCGGGGGAATGGTTGGAAACACCATATATTTT. This sequence encodes CASSERGGMVGNTIYF.

This clonotype came up a few times. This chain connects TRBV6-4 to TRBJ2-1; the D gene is possibly TRBD1 (5 bases). Germline CDR1 reads MRHNA; CDR2 reads SNTAGT. Deletions cut 6 bases from V and 10 bases from J, with 13 bases between. This CDR3 has 12 amino acids. CDR3 sequence reads: CASSLDSGEQFF. CDR3 sequence (DNA): TGTGCCAGCAGCCTAGACAGTGGCGAGCAGTTCTTC.

This clonotype was observed a handful of times. Here the CDR3 reads CASTPLTSGVHSEQFF. CDR3 nucleotides: TGTGCCAGTACCCCACTAACTAGCGGTGTACACAGTGAGCAGTTCTTC. The chain carries TRBV19 and TRBJ2-1; 8 nucleotides match TRBD2. CDR1 is LNHDA and CDR2 is SQIVND in the germline V gene (reference sequence). The CDR3 totals 16 residues. Trimming at V came to 7 bases and at J to 9 bases, leaving 17 bases not matched to a gene.

The table lists this clonotype with a few counts. The chain recombines TRBV7-9 with TRBJ1-1; D is unresolved. Germline V gene sequence: CDR1 SEHNR, CDR2 FQNEAQ (reference sequence). The CDR3 spans 17 residues. Trimming took 4 bases from V and 1 from J, leaving 19 bases between them. The DNA for the CDR3 is TGTGCCAGCAGCTCCCCAGGACGGAATAAGGGGAACACTGAAGCTTTCTTT. This encodes CASSSPGRNKGNTEAFF.

This clonotype was counted a few times. At one boundary the junction diverges from the germline segment, which might be a read error. The gene calls are TRBV5-1 and TRBJ2-7; tentatively, D is TRBD1 (5 bases). The CDR3 has 13 amino acids. In germline, CDR1 is SGHRS, CDR2 YFSETQ. The CDR3 sequence is CASSWGTSYEQYF. The CDR3 coding sequence is TGTGCCAGCAGCTGGGGCACCTCCTACGAGCAGTACTTC.

In its sample, this clonotype was seen a few times. The CDR3 sequence is CSASSQTFPYEQYF. In DNA form, the CDR3 reads TGCAGTGCTAGTAGCCAAACCTTCCCCTACGAGCAGTACTTC. The chain couples TRBV20-1 to TRBJ2-7; D ambiguous. Trimming cost V 3 bases and J 2 bases, with 14 bases left between them. CDR3 length: 14 residues. CDR1 and CDR2 (germline): DFQATT, SNEGSKA (reference sequence).

There are a few counts of this clonotype. The chain carries TRBV20-1 and TRBJ2-4, with TRBD1 matching 7 bases. Losses at the gene ends were 0 bases for V and 1 base for J; bases not matched to a gene: 9. Germline assignment: CDR1 DFQATT and CDR2 SNEGSKA (reference sequence). The length of the CDR3 is 17 residues. The chain's CDR3 is CSAREGGRFLAKNIQYF. Written as DNA, the CDR3 is TGCAGTGCTAGAGAAGGGGGCCGGTTCCTCGCCAAAAACATTCAGTACTTC.

This clonotype has more than one count but fewer than ten. The chain has TRBV20-1 and TRBJ1-2; D is ambiguous. Germline V gene data show CDR1 as DFQATT and CDR2 as SNEGSKA (reference sequence). V was clipped by 6 bases and J by 5 bases, with 16 bases between them. CDR3 length: 13 residues. The CDR3 bases are TGCAGTGCGCAGAGAAACGGGGAGTATGGCTACACCTTC. Translation gives CSAQRNGEYGYTF.

The rearrangement links TRBV10-3 to TRBJ2-2; 9 bases match TRBD1. Germline assignment: CDR1 ENHRY and CDR2 SYGVKD. Trimming cost V 0 bases and J 9 bases; bases outside gene matches: 5. CDR3 length equals 15 residues. CDR3 sequence (DNA): TGTGCCATCAGTGAGTCCGGACAGGGGTCCAGGGAGCTGTTTTTT. Translating it yields CAISESGQGSRELFF.

The rearrangement links TRBV4-2 to TRBJ2-7, with 8 nucleotides matching TRBD2. Trimming at V came to 3 bases and at J to 6 bases, leaving 7 bases not matched to a gene. This CDR3 region has 14 residues. Germline V gene lookup returns CDR1 LGHNA and CDR2 YNFKEQ. CDR3 loop: CASSQSGTRAEQYF. CDR3 nucleotides: TGTGCCAGCAGCCAGTCCGGGACTAGAGCCGAGCAGTACTTC.

This clonotype was counted a few times. The chain joins TRBV20-1 to TRBJ2-5; 9 positions agree with TRBD1. This CDR3 spans 13 amino acids. Germline V CDR1 and CDR2: DFQATT, SNEGSKA (reference sequence). Germline trimming cut 6 bases from V and 3 bases from J; bases unmatched to any gene: 5. The CDR3 DNA is TGCAGTGCCCAGGGACAGGGTGAAGAGACCCAGTACTTC. Its translation: CSAQGQGEETQYF.

This rearrangement joins TRBV10-3 to TRBJ2-7, with D possibly being TRBD1 (6 bases). The V and J ends lost 7 bases and 3 bases respectively, with 16 bases between them. The germline V gene encodes CDR1 ENHRY and CDR2 SYGVKD. The CDR3 loop spans 14 amino acids. Here the CDR3 DNA reads TGTGCCATCAAGCCCGGGACAAGCAACTACGAGCAGTACTTC. It yields the protein CAIKPGTSNYEQYF.

The CDR3 DNA reads as TGTGCCAGCAGTGAACTGACCGCGGGAGGGCCCACAGATACGCAGTATTTT. The encoded protein is CASSELTAGGPTDTQYF. The rearrangement links TRBV2 to TRBJ2-3, with TRBD2 identical over 9 bases. The ends lost 2 bases at V and 2 bases at J; junction bases unmatched: 8. Germline assignment: CDR1 SNHLY and CDR2 FYNNEI. The length of the CDR3 is 17 residues.

This clonotype has at least ten counts. The V and J genes are TRBV3-1 and TRBJ1-5; D is ambiguous. From germline, CDR1 is LGHDT and CDR2 YNNKEL (reference sequence). Trimming stripped 0 bases from V and 0 bases from J, with 6 bases between. The CDR3 consists of 15 residues. The chain's CDR3 is CASSQDPGSNQPQHF. The CDR3 DNA follows: TGTGCCAGCAGCCAAGATCCTGGTAGCAATCAGCCCCAGCATTTT.

This clonotype was counted between two and nine times. The rearrangement links TRBV20-1 to TRBJ2-1; 8 bases agree with TRBD1. The germline gives CDR1 DFQATT, CDR2 SNEGSKA (reference sequence). The V segment lost 5 bases and the J segment 4 bases; nucleotides outside the gene matches: 7. There are 14 residues in the CDR3. CDR3 in amino acids: CSALGTGHYNEQFF. Written as DNA, the CDR3 is TGCAGTGCTTTAGGGACAGGCCATTACAATGAGCAGTTCTTC.

This clonotype was counted only a few times. The rearrangement joins TRBV7-9 to TRBJ2-1, with D perhaps being TRBD1 or TRBD2 (7 bases each). The germline V and J ends were trimmed by 1 base and 4 bases, with 14 bases remaining between them. The germline V gene has CDR1 SEHNR and CDR2 FQNEAQ (reference sequence). This CDR3 contains 16 residues. The CDR3 DNA reads TGTGCCAGCAGCTTAGAGGCAGGGGGGGGGTACAATGAGCAGTTCTTC. Translating it yields CASSLEAGGGYNEQFF.

This clonotype has at least ten counts. DNA of the CDR3: TGTGCCAGCAGTTTATCGGCCGGGGCCAACGTCCTGACTTTC. This translates into CASSLSAGANVLTF. V gene TRBV27 combines with J gene TRBJ2-6; unclear D gene. V was cut by 0 bases and J by 4 bases, with 4 bases left in between. Per the germline V gene, CDR1 is MNHEY and CDR2 is SMNVEV (reference sequence). This CDR3 spans 14 amino acids.

Only a few counts were recorded for this clonotype. Here the CDR3 DNA reads TGTGCCAGCAGCTGGGACAGGGGACTTAACACTGAAGCTTTCTTT. Its protein product is CASSWDRGLNTEAFF. V usage is TRBV2 and J usage is TRBJ1-1; 10 bases are a match to TRBD1. The J segment lost 2 bases and the V segment lost 6 bases, leaving 6 bases of the junction unmatched. This CDR3 comprises 15 residues. Germline V gene data show CDR1 as SNHLY and CDR2 as FYNNEI.

The gene calls are TRBV6-2 or TRBV6-3 and TRBJ2-7; no clear D. This CDR3 is 15 amino acids long. Trimming took 0 bases from V and 0 from J, leaving 9 bases between them. Germline V CDR1 and CDR2: MNHEY, SVGEGT. CDR3 protein: CASSYSRRASYEQYF. The CDR3 nucleotides are TGTGCCAGCAGTTACTCTCGGAGAGCCTCCTACGAGCAGTACTTC.

The sample holds a few counts of this clonotype. An end of the junction does not agree with germline; a read error may underlie this. The rearrangement joins TRBV20-1 to TRBJ2-7, with TRBD2 as a possible D gene (5 bases). The CDR3 length is 14 residues. From germline, CDR1 is DFQATT and CDR2 SNEGSKA (reference sequence). CDR3 in DNA: TGCAGTGCTCGAGACGGATACCTCGGGAACGAGCAGTACTTC. It specifies CSARDGYLGNEQYF.

This clonotype appeared a few times. The chain carries TRBV25-1 and TRBJ2-3; the D gene is possibly TRBD1 (6 bases). The length of the CDR3 is 15 residues. The ends were cut back, 4 bases at V and 0 bases at J, with 11 bases in the middle. The germline gives CDR1 MGHDK, CDR2 SYGVNS. DNA for the CDR3: TGTGCCAGCAGTGCAAGACAGGCGAGCACAGATACGCAGTATTTT. Its translation is CASSARQASTDTQYF.

This clonotype was recorded a few times. The chain employs TRBV7-9 and TRBJ2-5; 7 bases line up with TRBD1. Germline values: CDR1 SEHNR, CDR2 FQNEAQ (reference sequence). V lost 3 bases and J lost 4; bases outside the gene matches: 5. This CDR3 is 14 amino acids long. CDR3 in amino acids: CASSFEGARETQYF. Here the CDR3 DNA reads TGTGCCAGCAGCTTCGAGGGGGCGCGAGAGACCCAGTACTTC.

This clonotype was observed at least ten times. The rearrangement uses TRBV11-2 and TRBJ2-5; D might be TRBD1 (6 bases). V lost 1 base to trimming and J lost 0 bases, with 12 bases between them. Germline loops: CDR1 SGHAT, CDR2 FQNNGV. The CDR3 is made up of 16 amino acids. The CDR3 DNA reads TGTGCCAGCAGCTTAGGGGGGCTTCAGTACCAAGAGACCCAGTACTTC. Amino acids: CASSLGGLQYQETQYF.